The clone carrying this TCR beta chain was seen once. The antigen is unknown. V was cut by 4 bases and J by 0 bases, with 6 bases left in between. The CDR3 contains 12 residues. In germline, CDR1 is SQVTM, CDR2 ANQGSEA. The repertoire was sequenced with immunoSEQ multiplex PCR; TCRdb's copy has only in-frame clones and lacks some. Here the sample spans some 30,000 clones, around nine tenths being singletons. This entry is derived from a study of OX40 agonist ivuxolimab in advanced cancers. Study results and caveats: Low normalized T-cell clonal expansion also characterized some of the nonresponders.

The receptor comes from an adult with an advanced solid tumor such as melanoma, head and neck, liver or kidney cancer. The genes are TRBV29-1 and TRBJ1-1, with D unresolved. The sequencing here drew on CD4+ or CD8+ T cells sorted from blood, taken in a trial of the OX40 agonist ivuxolimab. As DNA, the CDR3 is TGCAGCGTTGTACGGATGAACACTGAAGCTTTCTTT. Translating gives CSVVRMNTEAFF.